Shown below are 5 T cell receptor delta chains from a single sample sequenced in a study of Vδ1+ human thymocytes. The template was reverse-transcribed extracted RNA. Pooled V-gene forward primers with one constant-region reverse primer generated the CDR3 amplicons by multiplex PCR. With CATT, TCRdb re-called clones from the multiplex PCR reads. The sample lists about 55,000 delta-chain clones, 15% to 20% occurring once. These receptors have no identified antigens. Study-wide findings and caveats: Thymic TRG and TRD repertoires appeared highly polyclonal, with Gaussian CDR3 length distributions.

Sequenced: Vdelta1+ gamma-delta thymocytes from the thymus. Sample subset: FACS-sorted CD3+ TCRalphabeta- TCRVdelta1+ TCRVdelta2- thymocytes. These receptors were taken from a boy younger than two who had congenital heart surgery.

This clone showed up just a few times. The chain couples TRDV1 to TRDJ1, with a possible D match to TRDD3 (5 bases). Trimming shortened V by 2 bases and J by 0 bases, and 16 bases separated the two germline ends. The length of the CDR3 is 17 residues. CDR1 and CDR2 (germline): TSWWSYY, QGS. In nucleotides, the CDR3 is TGTGCTCTTGGGGAATTTTGCCCCCAGGGGAACACCGATAAACTCATCTTT. Amino acid sequence: CALGEFCPQGNTDKLIF.

The chain is built from TRDV1 and TRDJ1; 11 nucleotides align to TRDD3. Germline V CDR1 and CDR2: TSWWSYY, QGS. V shed 8 bases, J shed 5 bases, and the junction held 10 bases outside the gene matches. The CDR3 covers 15 residues. This CDR3 is CALSLGDTILDKLIF. The DNA for the CDR3 is TGTGCTCTTAGCCTGGGGGATACTATTTTGGATAAACTCATCTTT.

There are a few counts of this clone. This sequence joins TRDV1 and TRDJ1; 8 bases fit TRDD3. CDR3 length: 20 amino acids. Germline V lookup: CDR1 TSWWSYY, CDR2 QGS. V trimming: 0 bases; J trimming: 0 bases; junction bases outside the gene matches: 15. The CDR3 bases are TGTGCTCTTGGGGAACTCCTGTCCTACCCCTGGGGGACCAACACCGATAAACTCATCTTT. Translating it yields CALGELLSYPWGTNTDKLIF.

This sequence joins TRDV1 and TRDJ1, with 12 positions matching TRDD3. J was trimmed by 0 bases and V by 0 bases; bases with no gene match: 35. This CDR3 has 28 amino acids. CDR1 and CDR2 (germline): TSWWSYY, QGS. CDR3 amino acids: CALGELFSYVPPRTTAGGYAGYTDKLIF. The CDR3 DNA is TGTGCTCTTGGGGAACTTTTTTCCTACGTACCCCCTCGTACCACCGCTGGGGGATACGCGGGGTACACCGATAAACTCATCTTT.

The table lists this clone with a few counts. The rearrangement uses TRDV1 and TRDJ1, with TRDD3 matching 10 bases. The V segment lost 4 bases and the J segment 2 bases; nucleotides outside the gene matches: 16. Germline values: CDR1 TSWWSYY, CDR2 QGS. The CDR3 contains 19 residues. The CDR3 protein is CALGATFQFVGDTTDKLIF. CDR3 coding DNA: TGTGCTCTTGGGGCAACCTTTCAGTTCGTGGGGGATACTACCGATAAACTCATCTTT.